This TCR beta chain was recorded in a study of OX40 agonist ivuxolimab in advanced cancers. As for the study in general: Intravenous ivuxolimab at 0.01 to 10 mg/kg was given to patients every 2 weeks. Dose-escalation cases comprised hepatocellular carcinoma, melanoma, renal cell or head and neck cancer.

Sequenced by immunoSEQ multiplex PCR; TCRdb stores in-frame clones only, minus some. Found here are tens of thousands of clones, more than 80% of them singletons; the top ten hold about 5%. V was pared by 0 bases and J by 8 bases, with 3 bases between. Germline V gene sequence: CDR1 SGHRS, CDR2 YFSETQ. This CDR3 has 11 residues. The chain recombines TRBV5-1 with TRBJ2-1; no firm D call. The sample consisted of CD4+ or CD8+ T cells sorted from blood, taken in a trial of the OX40 agonist ivuxolimab. The TCR was taken from an adult with an advanced solid tumor such as melanoma, head and neck, liver or kidney cancer. The CDR3 region has the DNA TGCGCCAGCAGCTTGGGTTATGAGCAGTTCTTC. This codes for CASSLGYEQFF.